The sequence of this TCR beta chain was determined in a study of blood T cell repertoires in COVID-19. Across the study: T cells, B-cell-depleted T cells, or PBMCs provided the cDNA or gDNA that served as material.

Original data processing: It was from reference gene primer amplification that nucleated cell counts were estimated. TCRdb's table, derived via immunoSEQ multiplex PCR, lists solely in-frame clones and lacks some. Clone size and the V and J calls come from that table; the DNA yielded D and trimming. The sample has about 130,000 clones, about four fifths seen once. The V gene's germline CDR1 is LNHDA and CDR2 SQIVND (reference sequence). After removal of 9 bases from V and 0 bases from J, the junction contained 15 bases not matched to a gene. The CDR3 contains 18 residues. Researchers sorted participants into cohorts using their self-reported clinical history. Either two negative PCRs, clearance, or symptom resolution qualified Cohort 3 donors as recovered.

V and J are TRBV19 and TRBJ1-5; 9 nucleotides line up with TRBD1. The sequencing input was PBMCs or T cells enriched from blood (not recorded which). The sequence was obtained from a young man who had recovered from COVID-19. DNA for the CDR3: TGTGCCAGCAGAACAACAGGGGGCGCTTCCTTTAGCAATCAGCCCCAGCATTTT. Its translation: CASRTTGGASFSNQPQHF.